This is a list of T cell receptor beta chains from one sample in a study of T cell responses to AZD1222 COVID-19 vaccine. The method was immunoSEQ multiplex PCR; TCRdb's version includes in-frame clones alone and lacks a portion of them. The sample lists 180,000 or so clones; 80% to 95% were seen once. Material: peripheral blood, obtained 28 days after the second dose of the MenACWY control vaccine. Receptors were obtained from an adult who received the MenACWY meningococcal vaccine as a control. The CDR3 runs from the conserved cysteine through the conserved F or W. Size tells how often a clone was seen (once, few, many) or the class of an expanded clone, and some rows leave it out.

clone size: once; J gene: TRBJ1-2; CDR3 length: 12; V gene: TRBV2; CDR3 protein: CASYSATTGYTF
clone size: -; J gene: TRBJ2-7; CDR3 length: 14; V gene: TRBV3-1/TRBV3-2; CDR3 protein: CASSFKRLAYEQYF
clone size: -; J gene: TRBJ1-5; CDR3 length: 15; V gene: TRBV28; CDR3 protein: CASSFDGYSNQPQHF
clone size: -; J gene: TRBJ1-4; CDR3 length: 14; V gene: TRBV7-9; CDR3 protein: CASSPTRAGEKLFF
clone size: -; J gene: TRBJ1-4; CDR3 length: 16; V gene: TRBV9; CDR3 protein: CASSVATGGGQEKLFF
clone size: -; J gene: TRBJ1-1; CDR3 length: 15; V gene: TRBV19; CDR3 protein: CASSEGARLNTEAFF
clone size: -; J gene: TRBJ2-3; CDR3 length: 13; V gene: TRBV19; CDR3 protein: CASSIDRGDTQYF
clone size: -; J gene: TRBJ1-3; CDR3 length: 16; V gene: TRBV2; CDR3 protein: CASSETGGLTGNTIYF
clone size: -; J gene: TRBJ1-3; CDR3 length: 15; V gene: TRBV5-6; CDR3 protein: CASSLTGYSGNTIYF
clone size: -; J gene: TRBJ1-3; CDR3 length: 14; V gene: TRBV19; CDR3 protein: CASNRQYSGNTIYF
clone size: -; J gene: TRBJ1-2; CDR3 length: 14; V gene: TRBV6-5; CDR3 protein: CASSRTGSNYGYTF